Presented here are 26 T cell receptor beta chains from one specimen sequenced in a study of T cell responses to AZD1222 COVID-19 vaccine. Data came from immunoSEQ multiplex PCR; TCRdb stores just in-frame clones and leaves some out. The data contain approximately 90,000 clones, 85% to 90% of them singletons. This specimen consisted of peripheral blood, obtained on day 0 of AZD1222 vaccination. These receptors all come from an adult in good health.

V usage is TRBV14 and J usage is TRBJ2-5; D is unresolved. V was shortened by 1 base and J by 2 bases, with 8 bases between the two germline ends. The CDR3 sequence is 14 residues long. Germline CDR1 reads SGHDN; CDR2 reads FVKESK. The CDR3 spells CASSQVPEQETQYF. In nucleotides, the CDR3 is TGTGCCAGCAGCCAAGTACCAGAACAAGAGACCCAGTACTTC.

This clone was seen only a few times. The rearrangement uses TRBV6-4 and TRBJ2-2; 7 nucleotides agree with TRBD2. Germline CDR1 reads MRHNA; CDR2 reads SNTAGT. Losses at the gene ends were 3 bases for V and 5 bases for J; bases not matched to a gene: 6. The CDR3 is 15 amino acids. CDR3 amino acids: CASSEEAGQTGELFF. DNA for the CDR3: TGTGCCAGCAGTGAGGAAGCGGGGCAGACCGGGGAGCTGTTTTTT.

The rearrangement joins TRBV6-6 to TRBJ1-1; TRBD1 aligns across 8 bases. V shed 0 bases and J 3 bases; nucleotides not matched to a gene: 6. CDR1 is MNHNY, CDR2 SVGAGI, per germline (reference sequence). This CDR3 is built from 16 residues. The CDR3 DNA reads as TGTGCCAGCAGTTACTCGGACAGGGTGCGGGACACTGAAGCTTTCTTT. It translates to CASSYSDRVRDTEAFF.

The CDR3: CASSPRGRVEEKLFF. CDR3 bases: TGTGCCAGCAGTCCGCGGGGCAGGGTGGAAGAAAAACTGTTTTTT. The chain employs TRBV7-2 and TRBJ1-4, with a weak D call TRBD1 (5 bases). The CDR3 contains 15 residues. V lost 6 bases and J 8 bases, leaving 19 bases between the germline ends. Germline V lookup: CDR1 SGHTA, CDR2 FQGNSA.

The genes are TRBV6-5 and TRBJ1-2, with D tentatively TRBD1 (6 bases). The germline V gene has CDR1 MNHEY and CDR2 SVGAGI. The CDR3 extends over 11 amino acids. V was cut by 10 bases and J by 8 bases, with 14 bases left in between. Here the CDR3 reads CATRTGNGYTF. The CDR3 DNA reads TGTGCCACCAGAACAGGGAACGGCTACACCTTC.

This chain links TRBV11-2 with TRBJ2-1; TRBD2 matches 16 bases. CDR1 is SGHAT and CDR2 is FQNNGV in the germline V gene. V was pared by 3 bases and J by 14 bases, with 10 bases of the junction left unmatched. CDR3 length: 16 amino acids. The CDR3 DNA reads TGTGCCAGCAGCTTTGCCGGGACTAGCGGGGGGGCCGTGGAGTTCTTC. It yields the protein CASSFAGTSGGAVEFF.

This clone was found once. The chain combines TRBV7-2 with TRBJ2-3; no clear D gene. CDR3 length: 13 residues. In germline, CDR1 is SGHTA, CDR2 FQGNSA. Trimming pared 1 base from V and 5 bases from J, leaving 7 bases between. The CDR3 nucleotides are TGTGCCAGCAGCTTAGAGGCTGGAGATACGCAGTATTTT. Translated: CASSLEAGDTQYF.

The chain recombines TRBV7-2 with TRBJ1-1, with TRBD1 matching over 7 bases. Germline loops: CDR1 SGHTA, CDR2 FQGNSA. CDR3 length: 13 residues. With V trimmed by 5 bases and J by 3 bases, 3 bases remained unmatched. This CDR3 reads CASSDRVDTEAFF. The CDR3 DNA follows: TGTGCCAGCAGCGACAGGGTGGACACTGAAGCTTTCTTT.

The J gene is TRBJ2-3, the V gene TRBV9, with 7 bases aligning to TRBD1. Germline values: CDR1 SGDLS, CDR2 YYNGEE. This CDR3 has 15 amino acids. V was clipped by 1 base and J by 1 base; unmatched bases: 3. The CDR3 reads CASSVWDSRTDTQYF. The CDR3 bases are TGTGCCAGCAGCGTATGGGACAGCCGCACAGATACGCAGTATTTT.

The rearrangement uses TRBV27 and TRBJ1-2; TRBD1 is a possible D gene (6 bases). The CDR3 totals 14 residues. V was trimmed by 7 bases and J by 5 bases, leaving 17 bases between them. Germline V lookup: CDR1 MNHEY, CDR2 SMNVEV (reference sequence). CDR3 DNA sequence: TGTGCCAGCAAAACCCCAGGGGTTGGGTATGGCTACACCTTC. This codes for CASKTPGVGYGYTF.

The J gene is TRBJ2-7, the V gene TRBV10-1; possible D gene TRBD2, 5 bases. The germline V gene has CDR1 WNHNN and CDR2 SYGVQD (reference sequence). The CDR3 length is 12 residues. V was shortened by 3 bases and J by 6 bases, with 9 bases between the two germline ends. The CDR3 is CASSDGVGEQYF. The DNA of the CDR3 is TGCGCCAGCAGTGACGGGGTTGGCGAGCAGTACTTC.

This clone was counted a single time. This chain joins TRBV3-1 (or the pseudogene TRBV3-2) and TRBJ2-1, with D tentatively TRBD1 (5 bases). This CDR3 has 14 amino acids. Germline CDR1 and CDR2: LGHDT and YNNKEL (reference sequence). Trimming left V 4 bases short and J 5 bases short, with 12 bases between. The CDR3 spells CASSPVVGDNEQFF. The CDR3 DNA sequence: TGTGCCAGCAGCCCCGTGGTAGGGGACAATGAGCAGTTCTTC.

The V and J genes are TRBV19 and TRBJ1-1; no clear D. The V end was cut by 4 bases, the J end by 10 bases, with 22 bases between. CDR1 is LNHDA, CDR2 SQIVND, per germline (reference sequence). This CDR3 has 15 amino acids. The CDR3, as DNA: TGTGCCAGTAGTACCATTCCCCCAGGTCCTTCGGGAGCTTTCTTT. Amino acid sequence: CASSTIPPGPSGAFF.

The V and J genes are TRBV10-1 and TRBJ1-2, with D possibly being TRBD1 (5 bases). V was clipped by 11 bases and J by 4 bases, with 17 bases between them. Germline-derived CDR1 and CDR2 are WNHNN and SYGVQD (reference sequence). There are 13 residues in the CDR3. CDR3 in amino acids: CAVVTGYLYGYTF. The CDR3 DNA follows: TGCGCCGTCGTTACAGGTTACCTCTATGGCTACACCTTC.

The rearrangement links TRBV28 to TRBJ2-1; D is unclear. V was cut by 6 bases and J by 0 bases, with 6 bases left in between. CDR1 is MDHEN, CDR2 SYDVKM, per germline. The CDR3 extends over 13 amino acids. CDR3 in amino acids: CASRSDSYNEQFF. The CDR3 DNA follows: TGTGCCAGCAGGTCGGACTCCTACAATGAGCAGTTCTTC.

This clone has just one count. This chain links TRBV5-4 with TRBJ1-6; D gene ambiguous. Germline assignment: CDR1 SGHNT and CDR2 YYREEE (reference sequence). V was trimmed by 0 bases and J by 7 bases, leaving 8 bases between them. The CDR3 runs to 14 residues. CDR3 bases: TGTGCCAGCAGCTTGGGACTCTCAAATTCACCCCTCCACTTT. Translating gives CASSLGLSNSPLHF.

The rearrangement joins TRBV10-3 to TRBJ1-1; 7 bases agree with TRBD1. Trimming removed 2 bases from V and 3 bases from J; junction bases left unmatched: 0. From germline, CDR1 is ENHRY and CDR2 SYGVKD. The CDR3 is made up of 13 amino acids. The CDR3 sequence: CAISEGQDTEAFF. CDR3 in DNA: TGTGCCATCAGTGAGGGACAGGACACTGAAGCTTTCTTT.

This clone appeared a single time. This chain connects TRBV19 to TRBJ1-1; 8 nucleotides agree with TRBD1. V lost 4 bases and J lost 10; bases outside the gene matches: 11. CDR1 LNHDA and CDR2 SQIVND come from the germline V gene (reference sequence). The CDR3 length is 14 residues. CDR3 DNA sequence: TGTGCCAGTAGTAACGTACCGGACAGGGATGTAGCTTTCTTT. It specifies CASSNVPDRDVAFF.

V is TRBV7-3 and J is TRBJ2-2, with a weak D call TRBD1 (6 bases). Germline values: CDR1 SGHTA, CDR2 FQGTGA. CDR3 length: 16 amino acids. The V end lost 4 bases, the J end lost 0 bases, and 12 bases lay between the germline ends. CDR3 bases: TGTGCCAGCAGCTCCCGACAGGTCGCGAACACCGGGGAGCTGTTTTTT. Its protein is CASSSRQVANTGELFF.

CDR3 protein: CATSDPGQGPEKLFF. CDR3 DNA: TGTGCCACCAGTGACCCGGGACAGGGACCTGAAAAACTGTTTTTT. The chain joins TRBV24-1 to TRBJ1-4; 9 bases fit TRBD1. The CDR3 spans 15 residues. V shed 4 bases, J shed 7 bases, and the junction held 6 bases outside the gene matches. CDR1 KGHDR and CDR2 SFDVKD come from the germline V gene.

The chain is built from TRBV28 and TRBJ1-2; 8 nucleotides agree with TRBD1. With 7 bases clipped from V and 6 bases from J, the junction kept 16 bases outside the gene matches. The CDR3 runs 16 residues. Germline CDR1 and CDR2: MDHEN and SYDVKM. The CDR3 region is CASIRSDRVEWDGYTF. The CDR3 DNA sequence: TGTGCCAGCATCCGCTCGGACAGGGTAGAGTGGGATGGCTACACCTTC.

This clone appeared a few times. This chain connects TRBV15 to TRBJ1-2; the D gene is possibly TRBD1 (5 bases). V was cut by 0 bases and J by 2 bases, with 19 bases left in between. The germline gives CDR1 LNHNV, CDR2 YYDKDF (reference sequence). This CDR3 has 18 residues. The CDR3 sequence is CATSRDSPGIVKNYGYTF. The CDR3 DNA sequence: TGTGCCACCAGCAGAGATAGTCCAGGGATAGTGAAAAACTATGGCTACACCTTC.

The chain employs TRBV18 and TRBJ1-6; 9 bases agree with TRBD1. Unmatched junction bases numbered 9, after V lost 5 bases and J lost 10 bases. The germline V gene encodes CDR1 KGHSH and CDR2 LQKENI. CDR3 length: 15 residues. The CDR3 sequence: CASSSLGTGTSPLHF. CDR3 coding DNA: TGTGCCAGCTCATCGTTGGGGACAGGGACCTCACCCCTCCACTTT.

This rearrangement joins TRBV13 to TRBJ2-3; D is unresolved. This CDR3 spans 13 amino acids. The germline CDR1 and CDR2 sequences are PRHDT and FYEKMQ (reference sequence). V lost 4 bases and J 1 base, leaving 6 bases between the germline ends. The CDR3 nucleotides read TGTGCCAGCAGCTCCGGTCGCACAGATACGCAGTATTTT. Translation gives CASSSGRTDTQYF.

The V and J genes are TRBV7-3 and TRBJ1-1; D is ambiguous. V was shortened by 5 bases and J by 6 bases, with 16 bases between the two germline ends. Germline CDR1 SGHTA, CDR2 FQGTGA. This CDR3 contains 14 residues. The CDR3 region is CASSSLGGGSEAFF. CDR3 DNA: TGTGCCAGCAGCAGCCTGGGTGGAGGCTCTGAAGCTTTCTTT. The entire variable domain, with the rest obtained from reference TRBV7-3 and TRBJ1-1, is as follows: GAGVSQTPSNKVTEKGKYVELRCDPISGHTALYWYRQSLGQGPEFLIYFQGTGAADDSGLPNDRFFAVRPEGSVSTLKIQRTERGDSAVYLCASSSLGGGSEAFFGQGTRLTVV.

This sequence joins TRBV11-2 and TRBJ2-7; 7 nucleotides line up with TRBD1. The CDR3 is 16 residues long. Germline values: CDR1 SGHAT, CDR2 FQNNGV. The V and J ends lost 5 bases and 3 bases, in that order; junction bases with no gene match: 13. The CDR3 DNA is TGTGCCAGCAGCCCCATCAACTGGGGACAGAGCTACGAGCAGTACTTC. This gives the protein CASSPINWGQSYEQYF.